This passage covers 13 T cell receptor beta chains from one sample sequenced in a study of T cells after yellow fever vaccination. From the 5' RACE reads, TCRdb called clonotypes with MiXCR, one entry per CDR3 protein. The repertoire holds 60,000 to 85,000 distinct CDR3 sequences, with 6.5% as singletons. Sequenced material: CD8+ T cells sorted from PBMCs, taken roughly 45 days after the first yellow fever vaccination. These receptors all come from a man aged 18 to 29 who received the YFV17D yellow fever vaccine.

This chain connects TRBV9 to TRBJ2-3; 9 nucleotides line up with TRBD2. With 2 bases clipped from V and 0 bases from J, the junction kept 1 base outside the gene matches. CDR3 length equals 15 residues. Germline loops: CDR1 SGDLS, CDR2 YYNGEE. CDR3 in amino acids: CASSVSGGSTDTQYF. The CDR3 nucleotides read TGTGCCAGCAGCGTTAGCGGGGGAAGCACAGATACGCAGTATTTT.

This clonotype was recorded at least ten times. This sequence joins TRBV7-9 and TRBJ2-1; no definite D call. CDR3 length equals 16 residues. The germline V and J ends were trimmed by 7 bases and 3 bases, with 19 bases remaining between them. Per germline, CDR1 SEHNR and CDR2 FQNEAQ (reference sequence). The CDR3 loop reads CASTPAVGRIYNEQFF. CDR3 in DNA: TGTGCCAGCACCCCGGCGGTGGGCAGGATCTACAATGAGCAGTTCTTC.

The chain couples TRBV19 to TRBJ2-7, with TRBD1 identical over 8 bases. The CDR3 runs to 15 residues. The V gene's germline CDR1 is LNHDA and CDR2 SQIVND (reference sequence). Trimming cost V 4 bases and J 0 bases; bases outside gene matches: 5. The CDR3 here is CASSKGQAHSYEQYF. The CDR3 nucleotides are TGTGCCAGTAGTAAGGGACAGGCCCACTCCTACGAGCAGTACTTC.

This clonotype occurred a few times. J is TRBJ1-4 and V is TRBV16; D is undetermined. The germline gives CDR1 KGHSY, CDR2 FQNENV. The CDR3 spans 12 residues. Trimming took off 7 bases at V and 10 bases at J, with 13 bases between the two ends. The CDR3, as DNA: TGTGCCAGCACCCAGTCCGAGGGAAAACTGTTTTTT. Translated, it gives CASTQSEGKLFF.

The chain employs TRBV6-2 or TRBV6-3 and TRBJ2-1; D assignment may be TRBD1 or TRBD2 (5 bases each). Per the germline V gene, CDR1 is MNHEY and CDR2 is SVGEGT. CDR3 size: 16 residues. The ends were cut back, 7 bases at V and 2 bases at J, with 18 bases in the middle. CDR3 in amino acids: CASTRRWGFTYNEQFF. CDR3 coding DNA: TGTGCCAGCACTCGACGGTGGGGGTTCACCTACAATGAGCAGTTCTTC.

This clonotype appeared many times. This CDR3 is CASSFSPDSTEAFF. CDR3 sequence (DNA): TGCGCCAGCAGCTTTTCGCCGGACAGCACTGAAGCTTTCTTT. V is TRBV5-1 and J is TRBJ1-1, with TRBD1 as a possible D gene (6 bases). Between the trimmed V and J ends, which lost 2 bases and 4 bases, there was a span of 12 bases. The germline gives CDR1 SGHRS, CDR2 YFSETQ. The CDR3 is 14 amino acids.

This clonotype has only a few counts. The rearrangement joins TRBV7-9 to TRBJ2-7, with D maybe TRBD1 (6 bases). This CDR3 has 13 amino acids. CDR1 and CDR2 (germline): SEHNR, FQNEAQ (reference sequence). Trimming pared 4 bases from V and 2 bases from J, leaving 9 bases between. This CDR3 is CASSSTGTYEQYV. The CDR3 DNA is TGTGCCAGCAGCTCAACAGGGACCTACGAGCAGTACGTC.

The CDR3 reads CSVEDRDSTYNEQFF. In DNA form, the CDR3 reads TGCAGCGTTGAAGACCGGGACAGTACCTACAATGAGCAGTTCTTC. The V call is TRBV29-1, the J call TRBJ2-1, with TRBD1 identical over 7 bases. Germline values: CDR1 SQVTM, CDR2 ANQGSEA. The CDR3 runs to 15 residues. After removal of 0 bases from V and 2 bases from J, the junction contained 4 bases not matched to a gene.

This clonotype was seen at least ten times. The rearrangement uses TRBV4-1 and TRBJ2-1, with TRBD2 matching over 13 bases. Germline CDR1 is MGHRA and CDR2 is YSYEKL. Losses at the gene ends were 6 bases for V and 4 bases for J; bases not matched to a gene: 6. The CDR3 totals 16 residues. The CDR3 here is CASRVTSGGLYNEQFF. The DNA for the CDR3 is TGCGCCAGCAGGGTGACTAGCGGGGGGTTATACAATGAGCAGTTCTTC.

This clonotype was detected ten times or more. The gene calls are TRBV4-3 and TRBJ2-4; D is possibly TRBD2 (6 bases). Germline V gene data show CDR1 as LGHNA and CDR2 as YSLEER. V gave up 0 bases and J gave up 3 bases, with 12 bases separating them. There are 16 residues in the CDR3. CDR3 sequence reads: CASSQDGWGDKNIQYF. CDR3 coding DNA: TGCGCCAGCAGCCAAGATGGTTGGGGGGACAAAAACATTCAGTACTTC.

This clonotype has more than one count but fewer than ten. V usage is TRBV6-5 and J usage is TRBJ1-1; 9 nucleotides align to TRBD1. Trimming took 4 bases from V and 5 from J; bases not matched to a gene: 8. The CDR3 is 15 residues long. CDR1 is MNHEY and CDR2 is SVGAGI in the germline V gene. The CDR3 is CASSSLQGARTEAFF. The CDR3 region has the DNA TGTGCCAGCAGTTCCCTACAGGGGGCGCGAACTGAAGCTTTCTTT.

This clonotype showed up many times. The chain carries TRBV4-1 and TRBJ1-6, with a tentative D call TRBD1 (5 bases). The V and J ends lost 0 bases and 8 bases respectively, with 14 bases between them. The CDR3 has 16 residues. Germline lookup yields CDR1 MGHRA and CDR2 YSYEKL. The CDR3 sequence is CASSQDTGDQDSPLHF. The CDR3 nucleotides are TGCGCCAGCAGCCAAGATACGGGGGACCAGGATTCACCCCTCCACTTT.

This clonotype was observed at least ten times. The V and J genes are TRBV14 and TRBJ2-7; perhaps D is TRBD1 or TRBD2 (5 bases each). Trimming took 0 bases from V and 5 from J, leaving 20 bases between them. The CDR3 length is 17 residues. CDR1 is SGHDN and CDR2 is FVKESK in the germline V gene. The CDR3 coding sequence is TGTGCCAGCAGCCAAGAGCGGATATGGGACCCTTCACACGAGCAGTACTTC. Translating gives CASSQERIWDPSHEQYF.